This T cell receptor (beta chain) derives from a study of T cells in Graves' hyperthyroidism and ophthalmopathy. Study-level findings and limits: Prediction of ophthalmopathy progression came a median roughly 6.4 months pre-onset. Ophthalmopathy cases were set apart from stable hyperthyroidism by a 13 V-J model.

The TCR beta CDR3 regions underwent amplification using RNA transcripts as the source. A first-round RT-PCR of the TCR CDR3 used the HTBI primer set. MiXCR, applied by TCRdb to the multiplex PCR reads, yields one record per CDR3 protein. The repertoire holds a few hundred thousand distinct CDR3 sequences, with 40% to 55% as singletons. Germline V CDR1 and CDR2: PRHDT, FYEKMQ (reference sequence). Trimming stripped 4 bases from V and 5 bases from J, with 17 bases between. The CDR3 extends over 15 amino acids. Regarding this clonotype: What it recognizes is unknown. One base away lies a much larger clone, so this may be a sequencing read error. The CDR3 does not close with the conserved phenylalanine or tryptophan, likely indicating a read error.

The chain employs TRBV13 and TRBJ2-5, with D tentatively TRBD2 (5 bases). This clonotype was sampled from an adult woman with Graves' disease, either hyperthyroidism or ophthalmopathy (not recorded which). The sample was peripheral blood or thyroid tissue (not recorded which). CDR3 sequence (DNA): TGTGCCAGCAGCTCAGTCGTCAGCGGTGCGGAGACCCAGTACGTC. Amino acids: CASSSVVSGAETQYV.